The 30 T cell receptor beta chains reported below all come from one sample, sequenced in a study of T cells in Graves' hyperthyroidism and ophthalmopathy. RNA transcripts yielded amplified TCR beta CDR3 regions. During a first-round RT-PCR of the TCR CDR3, the HTBI primer set was used. TCRdb re-called the multiplex PCR reads with MiXCR, one entry per CDR3 protein. The sample contains about 560,000 distinct CDR3 sequences, approximately 14% of which appear only once. The sample comprised blood. The receptors stem from a woman under 40 with Graves' hyperthyroidism.

The table lists this clonotype with many counts. The J gene is TRBJ2-3, the V gene TRBV5-1; 9 nucleotides agree with TRBD2. V lost 0 bases and J lost 2; bases outside the gene matches: 10. Germline V gene lookup returns CDR1 SGHRS and CDR2 YFSETQ. The CDR3 consists of 18 residues. The DNA of the CDR3 is TGCGCCAGCAGCTTGGCGGTAGGCGGGAGGGGATCCACAGATACGCAGTATTTT. Translated, it gives CASSLAVGGRGSTDTQYF. Combining the CDR3 with reference TRBV5-1 and TRBJ2-3 gives the whole variable domain KAGVTQTPRYLIKTRGQQVTLSCSPISGHRSVSWYQQTPGQGLQFLFEYFSETQRNKGNFPGRFSGRQFSNSRSEMNVSTLELGDSALYLCASSLAVGGRGSTDTQYFGPGTRLTVL.

This clonotype has just a few counts. The V call is TRBV28, the J call TRBJ2-7; D is ambiguous. The germline CDR1 and CDR2 sequences are MDHEN and SYDVKM. V was cut by 10 bases and J by 0 bases, with 13 bases left in between. This CDR3 region has 13 residues. The CDR3 reads CATSGVPSYEQYF. CDR3 in DNA: TGTGCCACCTCAGGAGTTCCCTCCTACGAGCAGTACTTC.

This clonotype was observed many times. This chain connects TRBV30 to TRBJ1-4; 7 positions match TRBD1. The germline V gene encodes CDR1 GTSNPN and CDR2 SVGIG (reference sequence). The CDR3 has 12 residues. V shed 7 bases, J shed 8 bases, and the junction held 7 bases outside the gene matches. The CDR3 nucleotides read TGTGCCTTTTCGACAGGGACCGAAAAACTGTTTTTT. This translates into CAFSTGTEKLFF.

This clonotype was observed a handful of times. The gene calls are TRBV4-1 and TRBJ2-3; D gene unclear. CDR1 and CDR2 (germline): MGHRA, YSYEKL. The CDR3 contains 15 residues. V was shortened by 4 bases and J by 3 bases, with 14 bases between the two germline ends. The CDR3 DNA reads as TGCGCCAGCAGCCCCAATTTGGAGTATACAGATACGCAGTATTTT. Translation: CASSPNLEYTDTQYF.

This clonotype was seen only a few times. The rearrangement uses TRBV4-1 and TRBJ2-7, with D perhaps TRBD2 (6 bases). V was trimmed by 0 bases and J by 2 bases, leaving 20 bases between them. In germline, CDR1 is MGHRA, CDR2 YSYEKL. The CDR3 contains 18 residues. The chain's CDR3 is CASSQDRGTSSRPYEQYF. The CDR3 coding sequence is TGCGCCAGCAGCCAAGATAGGGGAACTAGCTCCCGACCCTACGAGCAGTACTTC.

The chain uses TRBV6-5 and TRBJ1-2, with D possibly being TRBD1 (6 bases). The length of the CDR3 is 16 residues. Germline V gene sequence: CDR1 MNHEY, CDR2 SVGAGI. The ends were cut back, 1 base at V and 13 bases at J, with 25 bases in the middle. As DNA, the CDR3 is TGTGCCAGCAGTTACTTCCCCCAGCGGACAGAAGGGGATCTCACCTTC. This encodes CASSYFPQRTEGDLTF.

This clonotype was seen a handful of times. The rearrangement uses TRBV7-9 and TRBJ2-7; TRBD2 is a possible D gene (6 bases). Trimming left V 4 bases short and J 2 bases short, with 18 bases between. Germline assignment: CDR1 SEHNR and CDR2 FQNEAQ (reference sequence). The CDR3 has 16 amino acids. The CDR3 region has the DNA TGTGCCAGCAGCTCCATCGGGGCGGGGTTAGCCTACGAGCAGTACTTC. This codes for CASSSIGAGLAYEQYF.

The rearrangement links TRBV6-2 or TRBV6-3 to TRBJ2-2, with TRBD2 matching 9 bases. The CDR3 is made up of 16 amino acids. J gave up 1 base and V 4 bases, and 4 bases lay outside the gene matches. CDR1 and CDR2 from the germline V gene are MNHEY and SVGEGT. The CDR3: CASSSTSGRNTGELFF. Here the CDR3 DNA reads TGTGCCAGCAGTTCGACTAGCGGCAGGAACACCGGGGAGCTGTTTTTT.

The chain uses TRBV7-6 and TRBJ2-7; D possibly matches TRBD1 or TRBD2 (7 bases each). In germline, CDR1 is SGHVS, CDR2 FNYEAQ. The CDR3 is 15 amino acids. V lost 0 bases, J lost 3 bases, and 12 bases lay in between. Here the CDR3 DNA reads TGTGCCAGCAGCTTAGCTCAGGGGGGGGTCTACGAGCAGTACTTC. It is translated as CASSLAQGGVYEQYF.

This clonotype was seen more than once but under ten times. The rearrangement uses TRBV20-1 and TRBJ2-7; 11 bases fit TRBD2. The length of the CDR3 is 15 residues. The V segment lost 3 bases and the J segment 0 bases; nucleotides outside the gene matches: 4. Germline lookup yields CDR1 DFQATT and CDR2 SNEGSKA (reference sequence). The CDR3 loop reads CSARTSGVSSYEQYF. In DNA, the CDR3 is TGCAGTGCTAGGACTAGCGGGGTCAGCTCCTACGAGCAGTACTTC.

There are many counts of this clonotype. This chain links TRBV27 with TRBJ2-7; 11 nucleotides match TRBD1. The CDR3 loop spans 19 amino acids. Per the germline V gene, CDR1 is MNHEY and CDR2 is SMNVEV (reference sequence). The V segment lost 0 bases and the J segment 4 bases; nucleotides outside the gene matches: 14. CDR3 in amino acids: CASSLSWDRGSPRGYEQYF. The CDR3, as DNA: TGTGCCAGCAGTTTATCGTGGGACAGGGGGTCCCCTCGCGGGTACGAGCAGTACTTC.

This clonotype was recorded at least ten times. The chain combines TRBV20-1 with TRBJ1-1; TRBD1 aligns across 8 bases. The CDR3 extends over 17 amino acids. V lost 3 bases, J lost 0 bases, and 12 bases stayed unmatched. Per germline, CDR1 DFQATT and CDR2 SNEGSKA (reference sequence). CDR3 sequence reads: CSARGDRLTRMNTEAFF. The CDR3 nucleotides read TGCAGTGCTAGGGGGGACAGGCTAACTCGCATGAACACTGAAGCTTTCTTT.

This clonotype was observed a few times. The rearrangement uses TRBV20-1 and TRBJ1-5; 8 bases align to TRBD1. V dropped 3 bases and J dropped 7; count of bases not matched to a gene: 5. The CDR3 sequence is 13 residues long. Germline V gene sequence: CDR1 DFQATT, CDR2 SNEGSKA (reference sequence). The CDR3 here is CSASSDRGQPQHF. CDR3 nucleotides: TGCAGTGCTAGTAGTGACAGGGGACAGCCCCAGCATTTT.

This clonotype has a count of ten or more. The V and J genes are TRBV6-1 and TRBJ1-1; no clear D. Per germline, CDR1 MNHNS and CDR2 SASEGT. Trimming removed 6 bases from V and 4 bases from J, with 18 bases in between. The CDR3 is 15 residues long. The chain's CDR3 is CASSYPGGWGTEAFF. CDR3 sequence (DNA): TGTGCCAGCAGCTACCCGGGAGGGTGGGGCACTGAAGCTTTCTTT.

This clonotype came up many times. The rearrangement joins TRBV5-1 to TRBJ2-3; 8 nucleotides line up with TRBD2. There are 15 residues in the CDR3. The junction had 4 bases not matched to a gene; V was cut back by 3 bases and J by 1 base. Germline-derived CDR1 and CDR2 are SGHRS and YFSETQ. The CDR3 is CASSWTSSRTDTQYF. The CDR3 bases are TGCGCCAGCAGCTGGACTAGCTCCCGCACAGATACGCAGTATTTT.

This clonotype was seen many times. J is TRBJ2-7 and V is TRBV5-1; 8 nucleotides line up with TRBD1. The CDR3 loop spans 16 amino acids. The V gene end was trimmed by 0 bases and the J gene end by 5 bases; junction bases not matched to a gene: 10. The germline gives CDR1 SGHRS, CDR2 YFSETQ. The CDR3 protein is CASSLGWAGGLNEQYF. The CDR3 DNA follows: TGCGCCAGCAGCTTGGGGTGGGCAGGGGGCCTGAACGAGCAGTACTTC.

This clonotype was seen a handful of times. The chain is built from TRBV6-1 and TRBJ2-7; D ambiguous. The germline gives CDR1 MNHNS, CDR2 SASEGT. The CDR3 has 15 residues. V was pared by 2 bases and J by 1 base, with 12 bases between. For the CDR3, the DNA is TGTGCCAGCAGTGAACTTTTAACCCTATCCTACGAGCAGTACTTC. This codes for CASSELLTLSYEQYF.

The chain is built from TRBV7-2 and TRBJ1-1; no definite D call. The CDR3 is 14 residues long. Germline values: CDR1 SGHTA, CDR2 FQGNSA. The V and J ends lost 6 bases and 2 bases respectively, with 13 bases between them. The CDR3 DNA reads TGTGCCAGCAGTCCTGGCAGAGAAAACACTGAAGCTTTCTTT. Its protein product is CASSPGRENTEAFF.

This clonotype occurred many times. CDR3 residues: CASSERPSGSLDEQFF. Here the CDR3 DNA reads TGTGCCAGCAGTGAACGGCCTAGCGGGAGTCTGGATGAGCAGTTCTTC. The chain uses TRBV2 and TRBJ2-1; 10 nucleotides agree with TRBD2. This CDR3 region has 16 residues. CDR1 and CDR2 from the germline V gene are SNHLY and FYNNEI. V lost 2 bases and J lost 8; bases outside the gene matches: 9.

This clonotype was seen a handful of times. CDR3 sequence reads: CAWSSKGGGEQYF. DNA for the CDR3: TGTGCCTGGAGTTCAAAGGGGGGGGGCGAGCAGTACTTC. This chain joins TRBV30 and TRBJ2-7, with D tentatively TRBD2 (7 bases). CDR1 is GTSNPN, CDR2 SVGIG, per germline (reference sequence). V shed 2 bases and J shed 6 bases, with 14 bases lying between them. This CDR3 is 13 amino acids long.

This clonotype has ten or more counts. V gene TRBV28 combines with J gene TRBJ1-1; D perhaps matches TRBD1 (5 bases). From germline, CDR1 is MDHEN and CDR2 SYDVKM. This CDR3 has 13 amino acids. V lost 3 bases and J 7 bases, leaving 12 bases between the germline ends. CDR3 amino acids: CASSFAGKGEAFF. CDR3 in DNA: TGTGCCAGCAGTTTTGCAGGGAAGGGTGAAGCTTTCTTT. Full variable domain (missing parts from reference TRBV28 and TRBJ1-1): DVKVTQSSRYLVKRTGEKVFLECVQDMDHENMFWYRQDPGLGLRLIYFSYDVKMKEKGDIPEGYSVSREKKERFSLILESASTNQTSMYLCASSFAGKGEAFFGQGTRLTVV.

J is TRBJ1-2 and V is TRBV27; 7 bases map to TRBD1. This CDR3 is 14 amino acids long. Germline CDR1 is MNHEY and CDR2 is SMNVEV (reference sequence). The V segment lost 5 bases and the J segment 7 bases; nucleotides outside the gene matches: 10. CDR3 amino acids: CASSGLTGARGYTF. The CDR3 DNA follows: TGTGCCAGCAGTGGCCTCACAGGGGCGCGTGGCTACACCTTC.

The genes are TRBV19 and TRBJ2-7; D call uncertain. Between the trimmed V and J ends, which lost 4 bases and 6 bases, there was a span of 7 bases. The CDR3 runs to 11 residues. Germline CDR1 reads LNHDA; CDR2 reads SQIVND (reference sequence). CDR3 in amino acids: CASSTSGEQYF. The DNA for the CDR3 is TGTGCCAGTAGTACCTCAGGCGAGCAGTACTTC.

The CDR3 DNA reads as TGTGCCAGCAGCCCCCTCGATACGAACACCGGGGAGCTGTTTTTT. Its protein product is CASSPLDTNTGELFF. The chain couples TRBV5-5 to TRBJ2-2; D remains unclear. Germline CDR1 and CDR2: SGHKS and YYEKEE (reference sequence). CDR3 size: 15 residues. The V end lost 4 bases, the J end lost 0 bases, and 10 bases lay between the germline ends.

This clonotype was picked up many times. V usage is TRBV15 and J usage is TRBJ1-5; no clear D gene. Trimming left V 5 bases short and J 3 bases short, with 14 bases between. In germline, CDR1 is LNHNV, CDR2 YYDKDF (reference sequence). This CDR3 has 15 residues. The CDR3 DNA reads as TGTGCCACCAGCGACGGGTGGCGGAACAATCAGCCCCAGCATTTT. Protein sequence: CATSDGWRNNQPQHF.

This clonotype was counted many times. The chain carries TRBV27 and TRBJ2-1; D is uncertain. The V gene lost 4 bases and the J gene lost 1 base, with 8 bases spanning the gap. The CDR3 has 14 amino acids. Germline values: CDR1 MNHEY, CDR2 SMNVEV (reference sequence). The chain's CDR3 is CASSSDSSYNEQFF. CDR3 DNA sequence: TGTGCCAGCAGTTCCGACTCATCCTACAATGAGCAGTTCTTC.

The V gene is TRBV12-3 or TRBV12-4, the J gene TRBJ2-2; no firm D call. Trimming shortened V by 7 bases and J by 5 bases, and 29 bases separated the two germline ends. The CDR3 totals 19 residues. CDR3 DNA: TGTGCCAGCACTCTTACCGGCCCCAGGAGCGTACCAAGAACCGGGGAGCTGTTTTTT. Encoded protein: CASTLTGPRSVPRTGELFF.

This clonotype was seen repeatedly, ten times or more. This chain uses TRBV2 with TRBJ2-2; no clear D gene. V was cut by 2 bases and J by 4 bases, with 14 bases left in between. This CDR3 is built from 16 residues. Germline CDR1 and CDR2: SNHLY and FYNNEI. CDR3 DNA sequence: TGTGCCAGCAGTGAATCCGGGCTAGTCCTCACCGGGGAGCTGTTTTTT. Its protein is CASSESGLVLTGELFF.

The chain has TRBV27 and TRBJ1-1; D possibly corresponds to TRBD1 (6 bases). The CDR3 runs to 14 residues. Trimming pared 4 bases from V and 11 bases from J, leaving 20 bases between. Germline V gene data show CDR1 as MNHEY and CDR2 as SMNVEV (reference sequence). The CDR3 protein is CASSSRGGPGEAFF. The CDR3 DNA reads TGTGCCAGCAGTTCACGGGGGGGGCCCGGAGAGGCTTTCTTT.

This clonotype was observed a handful of times. The CDR3 loop reads CASSLGPEINYGYTF. Here the CDR3 DNA reads TGCGCCAGCAGCTTGGGCCCAGAGATTAACTATGGCTACACCTTC. V and J are TRBV5-1 and TRBJ1-2; no reliable D call. There are 15 residues in the CDR3. Trimming took 0 bases from V and 1 from J, leaving 10 bases between them. Germline V gene lookup returns CDR1 SGHRS and CDR2 YFSETQ. The full variable domain, rest sourced from reference TRBV5-1 and TRBJ1-2, is KAGVTQTPRYLIKTRGQQVTLSCSPISGHRSVSWYQQTPGQGLQFLFEYFSETQRNKGNFPGRFSGRQFSNSRSEMNVSTLELGDSALYLCASSLGPEINYGYTFGSGTRLTVV.